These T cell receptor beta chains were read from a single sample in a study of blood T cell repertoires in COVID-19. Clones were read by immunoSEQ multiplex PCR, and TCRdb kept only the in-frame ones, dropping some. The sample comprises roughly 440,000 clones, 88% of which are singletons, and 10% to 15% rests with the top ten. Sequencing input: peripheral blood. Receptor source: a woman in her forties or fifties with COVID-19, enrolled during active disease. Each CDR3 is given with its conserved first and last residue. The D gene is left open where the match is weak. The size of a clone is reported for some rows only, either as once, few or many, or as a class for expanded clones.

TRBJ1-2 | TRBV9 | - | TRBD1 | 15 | TGTGCCAGCAGCGTTTACCACACAGGGGTCTATGGCTACACCTTC | CASSVYHTGVYGYTF
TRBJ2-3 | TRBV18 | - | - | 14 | TGTGCCAGCTCACCTAGCAGAGACACAGATACGCAGTATTTT | CASSPSRDTDTQYF
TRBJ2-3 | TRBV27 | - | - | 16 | TGTGCCAGCACCCCGGAGAGCGATGCTAGCACAGATACGCAGTATTTT | CASTPESDASTDTQYF
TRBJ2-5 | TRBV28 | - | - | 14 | TGTGCCAGCAGTTTAGACACAGGGTTTGAGACCCAGTACTTC | CASSLDTGFETQYF
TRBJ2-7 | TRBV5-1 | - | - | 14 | TGCGCCAGCTCTTCGGGAGCACTTTCCTACGAGCAGTACTTC | CASSSGALSYEQYF
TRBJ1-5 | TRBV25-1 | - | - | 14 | TGTGCCAGCAGTGAAAGGGGAAAACTATCCACCCTGCATTTT | CASSERGKLSTLHF
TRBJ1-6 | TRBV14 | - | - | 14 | TGTGCCAGCAGCCAATGGGGCGGAAATTCACCCCTCCACTTT | CASSQWGGNSPLHF
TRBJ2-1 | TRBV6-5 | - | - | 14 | TGTGCCAGCAGTCGAGGGGGTGCCTACAATGAGCAGTTCTTC | CASSRGGAYNEQFF
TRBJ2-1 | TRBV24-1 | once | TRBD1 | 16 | TGTGCCACCAGTGATCGGTCGGGACAGGGGAGCAATGAGCAGTTCTTC | CATSDRSGQGSNEQFF
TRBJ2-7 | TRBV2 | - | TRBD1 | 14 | TGTGCCAGCAGGGGCGGGACAGGGCTAGACGAGCAGTACTTC | CASRGGTGLDEQYF
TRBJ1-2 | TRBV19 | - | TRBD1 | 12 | TGTGCCAGTACCATCCAGGGGGGAGGCTACACCTTC | CASTIQGGGYTF
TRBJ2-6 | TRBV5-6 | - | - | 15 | TGTGCCAGCAGCTTCACGGGGGCTGGGGCCAACGTCCTGACTTTC | CASSFTGAGANVLTF
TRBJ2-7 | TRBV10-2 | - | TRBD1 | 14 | TGCGCCAGCAGTGACAGGGGGCTCTCCTACGAGCAGTACTTC | CASSDRGLSYEQYF
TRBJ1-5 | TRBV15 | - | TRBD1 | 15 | TGTGCCACCAGCAGAGTACAGGGGGTGGATCAGCCCCAGCATTTT | CATSRVQGVDQPQHF
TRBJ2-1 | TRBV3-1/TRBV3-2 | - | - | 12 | TGTGCCAGCAGCCAACTGTACAATGAGCAGTTCTTC | CASSQLYNEQFF
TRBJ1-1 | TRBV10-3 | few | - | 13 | TGTGCCATCAGTGGTCCGGGGAACACTGAAGCTTTCTTT | CAISGPGNTEAFF
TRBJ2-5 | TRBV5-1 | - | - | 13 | TGCGCCAGCAGCTTGCGGGGGCAAGAGACCCAGTACTTC | CASSLRGQETQYF
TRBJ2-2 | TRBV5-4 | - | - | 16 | TGTGCCAGCAGGCCTGCAGGGCAGGGGATCACCGGGGAGCTGTTTTTT | CASRPAGQGITGELFF
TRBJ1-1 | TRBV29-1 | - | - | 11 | TGCAGCGTTGAAGTCCGTCGTGAAGCTTTCTTT | CSVEVRREAFF
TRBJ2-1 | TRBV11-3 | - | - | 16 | TGTGCCAGCAGCGCCCTTGGAAGGGGGGGATACAATGAGCAGTTCTTC | CASSALGRGGYNEQFF
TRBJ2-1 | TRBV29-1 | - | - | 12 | TGCAGCGTTGCCCCCCGCAGGAATGAGCAGTTCTTC | CSVAPRRNEQFF
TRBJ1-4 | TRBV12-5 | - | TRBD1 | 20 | TGTGCTAGTGCCTTTGGGACAGGGGGGTATGTCCCAACTGCTAATGAAAAACTGTTTTTT | CASAFGTGGYVPTANEKLFF
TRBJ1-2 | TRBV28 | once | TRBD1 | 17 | TGTGCCAGCAGTTTTTATAGGACAGGGACAGCTAACTATGGCTACACCTTC | CASSFYRTGTANYGYTF
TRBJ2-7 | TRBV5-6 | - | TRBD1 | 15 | TGTGCCAGCAGCTTGGTCGGGACAGAGGACTACGAGCAGTACTTC | CASSLVGTEDYEQYF
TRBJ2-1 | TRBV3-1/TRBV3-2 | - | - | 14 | TGTGCCAGCAGCCCTAACCGGGCGGGGAATGAGCAGTTCTTC | CASSPNRAGNEQFF
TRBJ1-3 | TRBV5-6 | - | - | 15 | TGTGCCAGCAGCTATGCGCCGGCGGGGGGAAACACCATATATTTT | CASSYAPAGGNTIYF
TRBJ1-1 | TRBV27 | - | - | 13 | TGTGCCAGCAGTTTAAGGGGGAACACTGAAGCTTTCTTT | CASSLRGNTEAFF
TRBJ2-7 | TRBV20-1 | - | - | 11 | TGCAGTGCTAGAGATATGAGGGAGCAGTACTTC | CSARDMREQYF
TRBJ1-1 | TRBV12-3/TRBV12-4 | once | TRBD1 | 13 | TGTGCCAGCGGCTTAGACAGGGTAGCTGAAGCTTTCTTT | CASGLDRVAEAFF
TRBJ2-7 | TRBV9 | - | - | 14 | TGTGCCAGCAGCCCCCTAGGGGTGTCCTACGAGCAGTACTTC | CASSPLGVSYEQYF
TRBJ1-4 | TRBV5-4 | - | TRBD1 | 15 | TGTGCCAGCAGCCCGGGACAGGGCCCCAATGAAAAACTGTTTTTT | CASSPGQGPNEKLFF
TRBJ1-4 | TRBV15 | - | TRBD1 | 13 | TGTGCCACCAGTACAGGGGAGGCGGAAAAACTGTTTTTT | CATSTGEAEKLFF
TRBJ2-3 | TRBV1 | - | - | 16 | TGCACCAGCAGCCCTCCCGTAGCGGGGGGCGGAGATACGCAGTATTTT | CTSSPPVAGGGDTQYF
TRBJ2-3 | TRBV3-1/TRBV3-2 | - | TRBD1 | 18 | TGTGCCAGCAGCCAAGCCCCGGGACGGACAGGGCGCGGAAATACGCAGTATTTT | CASSQAPGRTGRGNTQYF
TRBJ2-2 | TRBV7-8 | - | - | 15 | TGTGCCAGCAGCTCCCTGGGGGCATATACCGGGGAGCTGTTTTTT | CASSSLGAYTGELFF
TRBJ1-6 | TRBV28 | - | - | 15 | TGTGCCAGCAGTTCCCAGGGAGGGCCAAATTCACCCCTCCACTTT | CASSSQGGPNSPLHF
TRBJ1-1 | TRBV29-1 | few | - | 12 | TGCAGCGTCAGAAGTGCGGGGACTGAAGCTTTCTTT | CSVRSAGTEAFF
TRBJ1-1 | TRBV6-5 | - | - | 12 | TGTGCCAGCAGCGGGCAGGGGAGCGAAGCTTTCTTT | CASSGQGSEAFF
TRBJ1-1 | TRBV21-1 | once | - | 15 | TGTGCCAGCAGCGTCTCACCGGACATGAACACTGAAGCTTTCTTT | CASSVSPDMNTEAFF
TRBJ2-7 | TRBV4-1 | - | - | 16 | TGCGCCAGCAGCCAGGGGCGGGGGCAGAGAGCCTACGAGCAGTACTTC | CASSQGRGQRAYEQYF
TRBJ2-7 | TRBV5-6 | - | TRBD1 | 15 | TGTGCCAGCAGCTTGGTAGGAAGGGGGCGATACGAGCAGTACTTC | CASSLVGRGRYEQYF
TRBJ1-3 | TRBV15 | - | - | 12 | TGTGCCACCAGCGGGCGACAGAAATCCATATATTTT | CATSGRQKSIYF
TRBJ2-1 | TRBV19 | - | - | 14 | TGTGCCAGTAGTATAGGAGGTCAGGGGCATGAGCAGTTCTTC | CASSIGGQGHEQFF